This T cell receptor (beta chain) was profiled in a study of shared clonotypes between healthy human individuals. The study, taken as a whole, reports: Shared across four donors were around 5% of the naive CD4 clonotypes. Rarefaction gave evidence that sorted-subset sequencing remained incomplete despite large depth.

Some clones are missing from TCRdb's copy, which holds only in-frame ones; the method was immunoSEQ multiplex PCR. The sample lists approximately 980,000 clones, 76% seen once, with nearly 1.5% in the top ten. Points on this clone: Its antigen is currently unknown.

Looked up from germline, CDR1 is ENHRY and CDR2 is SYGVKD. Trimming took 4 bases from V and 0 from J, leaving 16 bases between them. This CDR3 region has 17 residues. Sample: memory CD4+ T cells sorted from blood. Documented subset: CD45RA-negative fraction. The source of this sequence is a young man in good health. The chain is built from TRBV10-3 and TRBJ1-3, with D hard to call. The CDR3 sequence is CAISASTGTNSGNTIYF. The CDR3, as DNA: TGTGCCATCAGTGCAAGCACGGGTACTAACTCTGGAAACACCATATATTTT.